This TCR beta chain appears in the sequencing data of a study of blood T cell repertoires in COVID-19. Study in general: PBMCs, B-cell-depleted T cells, or T cells provided the cDNA or gDNA that made up the material.

Researchers sorted participants into cohorts using their self-reported clinical history. Recovered status applied to Cohort 3 donors who had two consecutive negative PCRs. It also applied to those with clearance or with symptom resolution. Original analysis: Estimates of nucleated cell counts were drawn from the amplification of reference gene primers. Clones were sequenced by immunoSEQ multiplex PCR, and TCRdb holds only the in-frame ones, with some missing. That table furnishes V, J and clone size, whereas the DNA furnished D and trimming. The sample includes more than 200,000 clones, under 90% seen only once; the top ten take approximately 1.7%. This CDR3 region has 15 residues. V dropped 3 bases and J dropped 4 bases, with 15 bases sitting between them. Germline CDR1 and CDR2: SEHNR and FQNEAQ (reference sequence).

Sequenced material: PBMCs or T cells enriched from blood (not recorded which). The chain recombines TRBV7-9 with TRBJ1-2; D is possibly TRBD1 (6 bases). This clonotype was sampled from a middle-aged man who had recovered from COVID-19. CDR3 nucleotide sequence: TGTGCCAGCAGCTTCACTGGACAGCCCTTCTATGGCTACACCTTC. This encodes CASSFTGQPFYGYTF.